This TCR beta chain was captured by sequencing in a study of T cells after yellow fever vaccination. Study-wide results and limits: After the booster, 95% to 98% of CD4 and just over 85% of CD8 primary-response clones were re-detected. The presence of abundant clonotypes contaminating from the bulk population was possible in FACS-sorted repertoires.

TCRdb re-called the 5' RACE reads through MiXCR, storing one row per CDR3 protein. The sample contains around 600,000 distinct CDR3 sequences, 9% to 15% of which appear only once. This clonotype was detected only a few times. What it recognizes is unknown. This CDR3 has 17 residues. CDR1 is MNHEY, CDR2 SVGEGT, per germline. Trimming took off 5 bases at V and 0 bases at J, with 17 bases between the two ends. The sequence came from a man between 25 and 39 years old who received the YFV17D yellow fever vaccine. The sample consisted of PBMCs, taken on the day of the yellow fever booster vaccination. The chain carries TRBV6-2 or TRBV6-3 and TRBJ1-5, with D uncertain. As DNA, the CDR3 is TGTGCCAGCAGTCGTCTCATAGGGCAGTATAGCAATCAGCCCCAGCATTTT. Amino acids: CASSRLIGQYSNQPQHF.